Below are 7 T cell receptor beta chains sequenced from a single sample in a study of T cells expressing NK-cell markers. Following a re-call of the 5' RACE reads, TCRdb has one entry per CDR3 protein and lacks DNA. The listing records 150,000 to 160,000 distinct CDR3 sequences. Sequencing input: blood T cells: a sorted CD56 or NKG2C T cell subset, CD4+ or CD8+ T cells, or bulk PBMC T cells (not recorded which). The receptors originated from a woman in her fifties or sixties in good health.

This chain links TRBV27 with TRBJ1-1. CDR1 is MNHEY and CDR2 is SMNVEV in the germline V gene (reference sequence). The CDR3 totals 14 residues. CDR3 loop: CASSSRWSNTEAFF.

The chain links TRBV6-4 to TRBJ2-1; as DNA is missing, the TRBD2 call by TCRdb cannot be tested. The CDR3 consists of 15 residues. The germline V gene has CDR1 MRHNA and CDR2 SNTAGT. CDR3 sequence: CASSDSGGEGFEQFF.

The CDR3: CASSLDINQPQHF. This chain uses TRBV5-1 with TRBJ1-5. The CDR3 sequence is 13 residues long. Germline V gives CDR1 SGHRS, CDR2 YFSETQ. The full variable domain, its missing parts supplied by reference TRBV5-1 and TRBJ1-5, is KAGVTQTPRYLIKTRGQQVTLSCSPISGHRSVSWYQQTPGQGLQFLFEYFSETQRNKGNFPGRFSGRQFSNSRSEMNVSTLELGDSALYLCASSLDINQPQHFGDGTRLSIL.

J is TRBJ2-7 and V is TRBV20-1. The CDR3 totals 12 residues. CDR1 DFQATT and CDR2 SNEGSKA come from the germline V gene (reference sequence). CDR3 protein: CSAIQMSYEQYF.

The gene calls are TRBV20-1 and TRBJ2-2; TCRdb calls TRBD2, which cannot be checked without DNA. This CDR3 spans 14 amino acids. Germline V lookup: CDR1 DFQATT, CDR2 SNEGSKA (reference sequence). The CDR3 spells CSASDWSLSGELFF.

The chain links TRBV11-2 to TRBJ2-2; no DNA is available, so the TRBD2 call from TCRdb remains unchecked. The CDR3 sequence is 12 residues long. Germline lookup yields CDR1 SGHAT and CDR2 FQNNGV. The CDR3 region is CAAGGPAGELFF.

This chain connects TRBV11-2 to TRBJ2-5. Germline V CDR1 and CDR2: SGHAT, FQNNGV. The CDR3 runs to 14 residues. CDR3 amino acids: CASIIGPPQETQYF.